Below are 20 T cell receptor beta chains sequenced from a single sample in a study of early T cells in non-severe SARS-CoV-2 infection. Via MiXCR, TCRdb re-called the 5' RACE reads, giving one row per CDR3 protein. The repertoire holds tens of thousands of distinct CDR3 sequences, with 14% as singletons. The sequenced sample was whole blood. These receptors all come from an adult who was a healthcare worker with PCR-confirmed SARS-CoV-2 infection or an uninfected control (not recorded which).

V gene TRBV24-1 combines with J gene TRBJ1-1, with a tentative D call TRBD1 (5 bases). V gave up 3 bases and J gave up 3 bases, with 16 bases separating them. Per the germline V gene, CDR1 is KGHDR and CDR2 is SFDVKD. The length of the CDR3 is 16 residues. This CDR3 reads CATSDRGPKGDTEAFF. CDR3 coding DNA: TGTGCCACCAGTGATCGGGGACCCAAAGGGGACACTGAAGCTTTCTTT.

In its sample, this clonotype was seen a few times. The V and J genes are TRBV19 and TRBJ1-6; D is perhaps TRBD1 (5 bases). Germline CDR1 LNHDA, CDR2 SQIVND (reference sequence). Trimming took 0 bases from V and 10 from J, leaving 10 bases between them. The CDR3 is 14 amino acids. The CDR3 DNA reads TGTGCCAGTAGTATAGATCGGGGCACGTCACCCCTCCACTTT. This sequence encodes CASSIDRGTSPLHF.

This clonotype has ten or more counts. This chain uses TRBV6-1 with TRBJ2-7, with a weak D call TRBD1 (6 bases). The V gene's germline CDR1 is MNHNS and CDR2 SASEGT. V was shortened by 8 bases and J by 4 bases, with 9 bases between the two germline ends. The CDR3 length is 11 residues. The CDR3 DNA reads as TGTGCCAGCTCAACAGGGTACGAGCAGTACTTC. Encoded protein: CASSTGYEQYF.

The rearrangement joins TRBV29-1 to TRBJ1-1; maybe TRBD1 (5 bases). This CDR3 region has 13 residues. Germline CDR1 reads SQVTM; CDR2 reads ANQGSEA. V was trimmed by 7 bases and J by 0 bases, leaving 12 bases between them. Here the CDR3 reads CSAGTGMNTEAFF. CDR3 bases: TGCAGCGCCGGAACAGGAATGAACACTGAAGCTTTCTTT.

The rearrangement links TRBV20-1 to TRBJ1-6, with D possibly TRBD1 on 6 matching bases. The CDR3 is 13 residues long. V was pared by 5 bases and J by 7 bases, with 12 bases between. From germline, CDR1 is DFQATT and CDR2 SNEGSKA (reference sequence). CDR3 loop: CSALDSGNSPLHF. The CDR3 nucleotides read TGCAGTGCTTTGGACAGTGGAAATTCACCCCTCCACTTT.

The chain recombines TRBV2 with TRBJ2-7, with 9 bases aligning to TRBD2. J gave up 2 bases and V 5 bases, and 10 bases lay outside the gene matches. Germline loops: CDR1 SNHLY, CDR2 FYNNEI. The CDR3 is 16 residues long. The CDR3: CASSPVKRGAPYEQYF. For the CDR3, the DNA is TGTGCCAGCAGTCCCGTGAAGCGGGGGGCCCCCTACGAGCAGTACTTC.

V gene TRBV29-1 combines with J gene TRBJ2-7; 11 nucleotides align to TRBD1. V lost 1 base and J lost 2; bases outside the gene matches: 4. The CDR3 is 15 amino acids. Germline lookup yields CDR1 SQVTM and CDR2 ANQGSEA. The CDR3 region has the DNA TGCAGCGTTGAAGTTGCGGGACAGGGGGCCTACGAGCAGTACTTC. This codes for CSVEVAGQGAYEQYF.

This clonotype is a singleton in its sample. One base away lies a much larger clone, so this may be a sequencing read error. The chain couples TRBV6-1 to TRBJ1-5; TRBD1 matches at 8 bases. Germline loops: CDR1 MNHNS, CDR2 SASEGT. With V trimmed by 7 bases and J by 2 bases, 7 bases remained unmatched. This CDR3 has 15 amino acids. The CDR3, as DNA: TGTGCCAGCACTGGACAGGGCTATGGCAATCAGCCCCAGCATTTT. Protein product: CASTGQGYGNQPQHF.

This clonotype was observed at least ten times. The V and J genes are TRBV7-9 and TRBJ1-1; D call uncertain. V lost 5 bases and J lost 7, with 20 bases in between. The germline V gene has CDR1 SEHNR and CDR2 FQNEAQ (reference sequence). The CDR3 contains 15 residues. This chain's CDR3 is CASSDTSYSVGEAFF. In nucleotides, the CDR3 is TGTGCCAGCAGCGACACCTCCTATTCTGTGGGTGAAGCTTTCTTT.

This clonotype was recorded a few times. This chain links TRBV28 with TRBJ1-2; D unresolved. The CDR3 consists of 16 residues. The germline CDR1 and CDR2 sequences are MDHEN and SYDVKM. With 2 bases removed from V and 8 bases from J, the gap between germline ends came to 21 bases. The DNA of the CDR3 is TGTGCCAGCAGTTTAGAGAACGTTCCGGGGAGTAAAGGCTACACCTTC. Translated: CASSLENVPGSKGYTF.

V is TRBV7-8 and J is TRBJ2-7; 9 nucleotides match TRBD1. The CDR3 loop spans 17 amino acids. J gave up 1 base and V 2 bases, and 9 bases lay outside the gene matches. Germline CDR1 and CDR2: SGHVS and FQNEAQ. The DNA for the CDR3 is TGTGCCAGCAGCTTACTTTTAGGACAGGGGATGTCCTACGAGCAGTACTTC. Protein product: CASSLLLGQGMSYEQYF.

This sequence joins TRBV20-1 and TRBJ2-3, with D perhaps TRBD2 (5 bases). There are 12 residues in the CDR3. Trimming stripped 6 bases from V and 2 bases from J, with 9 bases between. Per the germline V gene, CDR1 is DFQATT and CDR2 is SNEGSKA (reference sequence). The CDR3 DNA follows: TGCAGTGCGCCCGGGGACACAGATACGCAGTATTTT. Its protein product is CSAPGDTDTQYF.

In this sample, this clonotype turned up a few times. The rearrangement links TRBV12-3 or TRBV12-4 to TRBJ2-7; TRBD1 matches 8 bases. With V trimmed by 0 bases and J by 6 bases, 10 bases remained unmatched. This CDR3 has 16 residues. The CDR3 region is CASSLARGTGKIEQYF. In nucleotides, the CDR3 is TGTGCCAGCAGTTTAGCGCGCGGGACAGGCAAGATCGAGCAGTACTTC.

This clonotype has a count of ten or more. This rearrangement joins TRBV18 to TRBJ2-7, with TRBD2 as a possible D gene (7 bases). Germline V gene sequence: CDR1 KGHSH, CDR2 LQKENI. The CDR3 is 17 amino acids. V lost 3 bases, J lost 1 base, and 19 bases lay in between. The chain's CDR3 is CASSPGQGRGGSYEQYF. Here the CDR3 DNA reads TGTGCCAGCTCACCCGGCCAGGGGAGGGGAGGGTCCTACGAGCAGTACTTC.

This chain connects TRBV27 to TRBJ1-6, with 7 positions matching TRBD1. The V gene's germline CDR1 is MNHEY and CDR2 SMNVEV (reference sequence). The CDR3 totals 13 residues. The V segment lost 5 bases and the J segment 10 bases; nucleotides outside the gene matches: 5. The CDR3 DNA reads TGTGCCAGCAGTGACAGGGCTTACTCACCCCTCCACTTT. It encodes CASSDRAYSPLHF.

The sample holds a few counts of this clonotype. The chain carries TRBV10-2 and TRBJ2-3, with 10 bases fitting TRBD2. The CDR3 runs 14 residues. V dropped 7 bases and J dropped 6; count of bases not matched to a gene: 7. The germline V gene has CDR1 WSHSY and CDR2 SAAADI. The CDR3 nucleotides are TGCGCCAGCACGGAGCGGGGGGGCAGGGATACGCAGTATTTT. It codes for CASTERGGRDTQYF.

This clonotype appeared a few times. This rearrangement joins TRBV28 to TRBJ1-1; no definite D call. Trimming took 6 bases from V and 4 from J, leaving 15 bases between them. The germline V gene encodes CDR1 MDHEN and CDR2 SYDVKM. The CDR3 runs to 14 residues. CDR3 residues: CASRETSGSTEAFF. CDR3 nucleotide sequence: TGTGCCAGCAGGGAGACAAGTGGGAGCACTGAAGCTTTCTTT.

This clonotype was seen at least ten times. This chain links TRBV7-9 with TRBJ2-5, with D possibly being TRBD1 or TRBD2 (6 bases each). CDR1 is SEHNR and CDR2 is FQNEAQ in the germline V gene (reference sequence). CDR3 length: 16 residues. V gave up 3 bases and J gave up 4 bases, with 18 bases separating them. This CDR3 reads CASSFTGGVIGETQYF. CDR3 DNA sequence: TGTGCCAGCAGCTTCACCGGGGGCGTGATCGGAGAGACCCAGTACTTC. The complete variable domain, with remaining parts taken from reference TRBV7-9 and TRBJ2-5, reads DTGVSQNPRHKITKRGQNVTFRCDPISEHNRLYWYRQTLGQGPEFLTYFQNEAQLEKSRLLSDRFSAERPKGSFSTLEIQRTEQGDSAMYLCASSFTGGVIGETQYFGPGTRLLVL.

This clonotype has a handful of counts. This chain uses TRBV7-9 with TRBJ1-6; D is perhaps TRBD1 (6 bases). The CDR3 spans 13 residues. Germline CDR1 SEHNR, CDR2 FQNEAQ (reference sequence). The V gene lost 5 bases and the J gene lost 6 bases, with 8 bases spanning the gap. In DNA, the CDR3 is TGTGCCAGCAGCGCCAGGGGTAATTCACCCCTCCACTTT. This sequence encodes CASSARGNSPLHF.

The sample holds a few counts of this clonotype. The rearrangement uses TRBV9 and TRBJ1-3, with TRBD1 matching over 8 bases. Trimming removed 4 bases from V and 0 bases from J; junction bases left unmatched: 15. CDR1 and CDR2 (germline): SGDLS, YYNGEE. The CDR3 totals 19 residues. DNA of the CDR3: TGTGCCAGCAGCCGAGCGACAGGGGCGCAGATATCCTCTGGAAACACCATATATTTT. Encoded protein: CASSRATGAQISSGNTIYF.